This T cell receptor (beta chain) was retrieved from a study of T-cell reconstitution after alpha-beta-depleted transplantation in children. This clonotype was seen a few times. Antigen specificity is unknown. Broader study findings: By about two months after transplant, alpha-beta T cells reportedly arose from several hundred graft clones that had expanded.

Germline V lookup: CDR1 SGHTA, CDR2 FQGNSA. This CDR3 is 14 amino acids long. Trimming cost V 5 bases and J 6 bases, with 17 bases left between them. Preparation of the TCRbeta library was carried out with unique molecular identifiers. A single record per CDR3 protein comes from TCRdb applying MiXCR to the PCR reads. The repertoire holds about 640,000 distinct CDR3 sequences, over 10% seen once, with over 2% in the top ten. The sequencing here drew on PBMCs, mostly from graft donor cells, taken 360 days after TCRalphabeta/CD19-depleted stem cell transplant. This clonotype was sampled from a male patient between 10 and 17 years old who had a stem cell transplant for acute myeloid leukemia, so the T cells may come from the graft donor. The chain couples TRBV7-2 to TRBJ2-7; D may be TRBD2 (5 bases). The CDR3 nucleotides are TGTGCCAGCAGCCCCCGAAGCCTAGCTCTCGAGCAGTACTTC. It yields the protein CASSPRSLALEQYF.